A selection of T cell receptor beta chains follows, all from one sample in a study of blood T cell repertoires in COVID-19. The repertoire was sequenced with immunoSEQ multiplex PCR; TCRdb's copy has only in-frame clones and lacks some. The sample lists 250,000 to 300,000 clones; roughly 89% were seen once. Sequenced material: PBMCs or T cells enriched from blood (not recorded which). The receptors derive from a woman aged 40 to 55 who had recovered from COVID-19. Each CDR3 is given with its conserved first and last residue. Fields, in order: V gene, clone size, J gene, D gene, CDR3 protein, CDR3 DNA. D genes are given only for firm matches. Size values are once, few and many counts, or a class for expanded clones, and some rows have none.

>TRBV7-8|-|TRBJ1-3|-
CASSRVGHGNTIYF
TGTGCCAGCAGCCGAGTCGGTCACGGAAACACCATATATTTT
>TRBV5-4|-|TRBJ2-1|TRBD2
CASSYGTSGGTEQFF
TGTGCCAGCAGTTATGGGACTAGCGGGGGTACTGAGCAGTTCTTC
>TRBV19|-|TRBJ2-5|TRBD2
CASSPGLTSGGGGETQYF
TGTGCCAGTAGTCCTGGCCTTACTAGCGGGGGAGGAGGAGAGACCCAGTACTTC
>TRBV19|-|TRBJ2-5|TRBD2
CASSLGTSGSLGRETQYF
TGTGCCAGTAGCCTTGGGACTAGCGGGAGCTTAGGTAGGGAGACCCAGTACTTC
>TRBV14|few|TRBJ2-2|TRBD1
CASSQATGATGELFF
TGTGCCAGCAGCCAAGCTACAGGGGCCACCGGGGAGCTGTTTTTT
>TRBV20-1|-|TRBJ2-3|-
CSASDSRGPRGTDTQYF
TGCAGTGCTAGTGACTCTCGCGGCCCAAGGGGAACAGATACGCAGTATTTT
>TRBV3-1/TRBV3-2|-|TRBJ1-2|-
CASSQGELQGRYGYTF
TGTGCCAGCAGCCAAGGCGAATTACAGGGTCGGTATGGCTACACCTTC
>TRBV3-1/TRBV3-2|-|TRBJ2-3|-
CASTRGRNTDTQYF
TGTGCCAGCACCAGGGGCAGGAACACAGATACGCAGTATTTT
>TRBV5-1|-|TRBJ2-7|TRBD1
CASSPTGGYEQYF
TGCGCCAGCAGTCCTACAGGGGGCTACGAGCAGTACTTC
>TRBV5-1|-|TRBJ2-7|TRBD2
CASSFSGRADEQYF
TGCGCCAGCAGCTTTAGCGGGAGGGCTGACGAGCAGTACTTC
>TRBV29-1|few|TRBJ1-5|-
CSVEETAGQPQHF
TGCAGCGTTGAAGAGACAGCGGGGCAGCCCCAGCATTTT